This T cell receptor beta chain was documented in a study of cytomegalovirus exposure and HLA in healthy donors. Deletions cut 5 bases from V and 1 base from J, with 14 bases between. CDR3 length equals 15 residues. Germline V gene lookup returns CDR1 SGHAT and CDR2 FQNNGV. The study ran its PCR with 60 Vbeta and 13 Jbeta primers. The assay was immunoSEQ multiplex PCR, and TCRdb's table has in-frame clones only and misses some. The sample carries some 150,000 clones, approximately 64% recorded once. The study's findings and limits: Per a prior analysis, the majority of TCR beta V segments were productive roughly 90% or roughly 30% of the time.

On this clone itself: What it binds is not known.

Sequencing input: PBMCs. This chain joins TRBV11-2 and TRBJ1-1; possibly TRBD1 for D (5 bases). The TCR comes from a woman aged 40-49 years in good health and CMV-seronegative. The CDR3 is CASSPRWGGNTEAFF. The CDR3 nucleotides are TGTGCCAGCAGCCCACGGTGGGGGGGGAACACTGAAGCTTTCTTT.